The sequence of this T cell receptor (beta chain) was determined in a study of blood T cell repertoires in COVID-19. Study information: COVID-19 samples from acute and convalescent phases originated in the United States, Italy and Spain. Nucleic acid was either cDNA or gDNA, and it came from T cells, B-cell-depleted T cells, or PBMCs.

As originally analysed: Amplification from reference gene primers served as the basis for estimated nucleated cell counts. Measured with immunoSEQ multiplex PCR; TCRdb has only the in-frame clones, and not every one. The V and J calls and clone size were taken over from that table, and D and trimming were inferred from the DNA. The table includes 100,000 to 120,000 clones, roughly 87% detected once. The germline V gene has CDR1 LNHNV and CDR2 YYDKDF (reference sequence). There are 18 residues in the CDR3. The J segment lost 6 bases and the V segment lost 0 bases, leaving 8 bases of the junction unmatched.

This chain links TRBV15 with TRBJ2-1, with TRBD2 matching over 13 bases. Sequenced sample: peripheral blood. The receptor was derived from a man aged 50 to 60 with acute or convalescent COVID-19. The CDR3 sequence is CATSRDRTSGRAANEQFF. CDR3 sequence (DNA): TGTGCCACCAGCAGAGATCGAACTAGCGGGAGGGCCGCCAATGAGCAGTTCTTC.